This T cell receptor (beta chain) was captured in a study of blood T cell repertoires in COVID-19. CDR1 and CDR2 from the germline V gene are MNHEY and SVGAGI. The length of the CDR3 is 14 residues. V was shortened by 1 base and J by 2 bases, with 8 bases between the two germline ends. A few counts support this clone. Clinical history as reported by participants underpinned cohort assignment. Profiled with immunoSEQ multiplex PCR; TCRdb holds only in-frame clones, not every one. The top ten clones hold about 5.4% of a sample with some 340,000 clones, 75% to 90% of them seen once. The chain recombines TRBV6-5 with TRBJ2-5, with a weak D call TRBD1 (5 bases). Sequenced: PBMCs or T cells enriched from blood (not recorded which). The sequence was obtained from a woman in her fifties or sixties who had recovered from COVID-19. The CDR3 loop is CASSYWTSQETQYF. For the CDR3, the DNA is TGTGCCAGCAGTTACTGGACATCTCAAGAGACCCAGTACTTC.